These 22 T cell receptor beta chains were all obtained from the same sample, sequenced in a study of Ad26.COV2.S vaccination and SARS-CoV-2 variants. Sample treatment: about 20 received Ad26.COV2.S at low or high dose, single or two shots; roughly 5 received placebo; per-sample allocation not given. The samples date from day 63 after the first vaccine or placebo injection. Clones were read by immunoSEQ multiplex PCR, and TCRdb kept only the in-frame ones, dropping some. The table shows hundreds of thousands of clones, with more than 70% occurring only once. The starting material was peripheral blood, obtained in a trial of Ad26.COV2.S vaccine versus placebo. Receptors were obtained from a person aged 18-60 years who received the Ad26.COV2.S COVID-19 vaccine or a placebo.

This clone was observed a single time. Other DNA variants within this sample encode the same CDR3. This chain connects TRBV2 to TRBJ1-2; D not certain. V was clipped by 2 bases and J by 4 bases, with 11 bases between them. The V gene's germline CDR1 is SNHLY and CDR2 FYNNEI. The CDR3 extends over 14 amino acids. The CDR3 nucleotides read TGTGCCAGCAGTGAAAGGGCAGGTGGCTATGGCTACACCTTC. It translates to CASSERAGGYGYTF.

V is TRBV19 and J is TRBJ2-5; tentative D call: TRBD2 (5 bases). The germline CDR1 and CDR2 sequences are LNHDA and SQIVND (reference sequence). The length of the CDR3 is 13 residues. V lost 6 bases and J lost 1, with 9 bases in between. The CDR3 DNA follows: TGTGCCAGTAGCCCCAGCGGCCAAGAGACCCAGTACTTC. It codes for CASSPSGQETQYF. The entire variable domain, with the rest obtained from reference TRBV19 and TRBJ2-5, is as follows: DGGITQSPKYLFRKEGQNVTLSCEQNLNHDAMYWYRQDPGQGLRLIYYSQIVNDFQKGDIAEGYSVSREKKESFPLTVTSAQKNPTAFYLCASSPSGQETQYFGPGTRLLVL.

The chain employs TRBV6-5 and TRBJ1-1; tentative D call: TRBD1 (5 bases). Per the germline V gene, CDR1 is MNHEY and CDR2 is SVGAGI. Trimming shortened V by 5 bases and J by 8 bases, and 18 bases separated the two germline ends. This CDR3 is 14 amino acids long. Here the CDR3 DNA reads TGTGCCAGCAGTCCGGGGGGGATCCAACAGGAAGCTTTCTTT. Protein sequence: CASSPGGIQQEAFF.

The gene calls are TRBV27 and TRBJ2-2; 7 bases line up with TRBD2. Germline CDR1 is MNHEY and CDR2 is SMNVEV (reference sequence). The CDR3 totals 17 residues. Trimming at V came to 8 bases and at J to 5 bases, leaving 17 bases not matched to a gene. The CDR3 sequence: CASQMGGVMMGTGELFF. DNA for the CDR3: TGTGCCAGCCAAATGGGAGGGGTCATGATGGGTACCGGGGAGCTGTTTTTT.

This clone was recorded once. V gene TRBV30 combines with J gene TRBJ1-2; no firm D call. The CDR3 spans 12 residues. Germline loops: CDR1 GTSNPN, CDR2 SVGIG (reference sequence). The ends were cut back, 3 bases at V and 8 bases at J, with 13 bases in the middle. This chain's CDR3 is CAWSQESRGYTF. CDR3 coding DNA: TGTGCCTGGAGCCAGGAGTCGCGAGGCTACACCTTC.

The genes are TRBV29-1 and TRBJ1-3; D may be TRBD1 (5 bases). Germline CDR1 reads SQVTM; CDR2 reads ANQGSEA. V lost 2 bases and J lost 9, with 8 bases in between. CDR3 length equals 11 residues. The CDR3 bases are TGCAGCGTTGAAAGCGGGACCACCATATATTTT. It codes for CSVESGTTIYF. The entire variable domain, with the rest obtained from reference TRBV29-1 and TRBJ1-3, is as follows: SAVISQKPSRDICQRGTSLTIQCQVDSQVTMMFWYRQQPGQSLTLIATANQGSEATYESGFVIDKFPISRPNLTFSTLTVSNMSPEDSSIYLCSVESGTTIYFGEGSWLTVV.

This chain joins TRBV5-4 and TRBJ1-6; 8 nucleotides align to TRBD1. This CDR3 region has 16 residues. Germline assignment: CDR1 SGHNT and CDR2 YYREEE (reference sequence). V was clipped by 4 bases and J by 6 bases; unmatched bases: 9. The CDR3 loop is CASSPRTGGSNSPLHF. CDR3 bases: TGTGCCAGCAGCCCCAGAACAGGGGGAAGTAATTCACCCCTCCACTTT.

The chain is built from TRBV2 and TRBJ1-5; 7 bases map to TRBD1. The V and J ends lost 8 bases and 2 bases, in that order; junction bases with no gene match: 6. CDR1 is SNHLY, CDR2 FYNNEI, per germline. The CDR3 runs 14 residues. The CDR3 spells CASSYTGGNQPQHF. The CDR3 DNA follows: TGTGCCAGCTCTTATACAGGGGGCAATCAGCCCCAGCATTTT.

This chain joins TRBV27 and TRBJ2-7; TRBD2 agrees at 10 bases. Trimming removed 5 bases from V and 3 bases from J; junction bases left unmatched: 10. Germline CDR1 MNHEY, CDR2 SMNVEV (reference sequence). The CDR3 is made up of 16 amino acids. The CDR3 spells CASSPRSSGRLYEQYF. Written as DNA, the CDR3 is TGTGCCAGCAGTCCCCGGAGTAGCGGGAGGCTCTACGAGCAGTACTTC.

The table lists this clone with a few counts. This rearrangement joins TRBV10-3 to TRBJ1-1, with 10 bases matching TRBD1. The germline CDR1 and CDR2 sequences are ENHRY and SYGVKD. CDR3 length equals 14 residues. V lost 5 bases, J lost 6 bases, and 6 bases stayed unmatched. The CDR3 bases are TGTGCCATCAGTCCCGGGACAGGGGTGCCTGAAGCTTTCTTT. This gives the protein CAISPGTGVPEAFF.

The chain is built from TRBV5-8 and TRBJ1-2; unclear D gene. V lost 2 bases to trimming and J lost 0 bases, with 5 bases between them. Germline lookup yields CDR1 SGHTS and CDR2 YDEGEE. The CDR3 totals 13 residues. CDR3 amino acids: CASSFGPNYGYTF. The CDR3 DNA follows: TGTGCCAGCAGCTTTGGCCCTAACTATGGCTACACCTTC.

The CDR3 coding sequence is TGTGCCAGCAGCCCACTAGCGGGAGGGCCTAGTGAGCAGTTCTTC. Protein: CASSPLAGGPSEQFF. The chain couples TRBV7-6 to TRBJ2-1, with 13 bases fitting TRBD2. From germline, CDR1 is SGHVS and CDR2 FNYEAQ. V was clipped by 5 bases and J by 9 bases; unmatched bases: 7. The CDR3 sequence is 15 residues long.

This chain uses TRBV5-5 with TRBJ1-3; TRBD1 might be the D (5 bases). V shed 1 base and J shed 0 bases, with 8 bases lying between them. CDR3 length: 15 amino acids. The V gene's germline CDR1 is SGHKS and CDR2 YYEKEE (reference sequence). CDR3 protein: CASSLRGSSGNTIYF. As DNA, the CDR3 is TGTGCCAGCAGCTTGCGGGGCAGCTCTGGAAACACCATATATTTT.

As DNA, the CDR3 is TGTGCCAGCAGTCCCCAGCGGACCCGAGGCACCGGGGAGCTGTTTTTT. Protein: CASSPQRTRGTGELFF. The chain uses TRBV6-2 or TRBV6-3 and TRBJ2-2; a possible D gene is TRBD2 (5 bases). Trimming removed 5 bases from V and 4 bases from J, with 17 bases in between. This CDR3 is 16 amino acids long. Germline V gene data show CDR1 as MNHEY and CDR2 as SVGEGT.

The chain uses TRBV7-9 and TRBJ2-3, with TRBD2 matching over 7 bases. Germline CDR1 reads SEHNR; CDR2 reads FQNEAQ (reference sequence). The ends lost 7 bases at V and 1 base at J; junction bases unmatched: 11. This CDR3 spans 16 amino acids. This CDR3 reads CASKPGASGGTDTQYF. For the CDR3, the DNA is TGTGCCAGCAAACCCGGGGCCAGCGGGGGCACAGATACGCAGTATTTT. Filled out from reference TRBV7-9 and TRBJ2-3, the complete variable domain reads DTGVSQNPRHKITKRGQNVTFRCDPISEHNRLYWYRQTLGQGPEFLTYFQNEAQLEKSRLLSDRFSAERPKGSFSTLEIQRTEQGDSAMYLCASKPGASGGTDTQYFGPGTRLTVL.

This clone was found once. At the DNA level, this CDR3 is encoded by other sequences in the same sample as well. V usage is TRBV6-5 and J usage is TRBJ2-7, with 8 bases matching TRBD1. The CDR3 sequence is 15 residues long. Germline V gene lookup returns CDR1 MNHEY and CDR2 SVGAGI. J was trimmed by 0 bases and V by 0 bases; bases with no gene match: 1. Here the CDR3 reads CASSYSGTGSYEQYF. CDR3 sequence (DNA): TGTGCCAGCAGTTACTCCGGGACAGGCTCCTACGAGCAGTACTTC.

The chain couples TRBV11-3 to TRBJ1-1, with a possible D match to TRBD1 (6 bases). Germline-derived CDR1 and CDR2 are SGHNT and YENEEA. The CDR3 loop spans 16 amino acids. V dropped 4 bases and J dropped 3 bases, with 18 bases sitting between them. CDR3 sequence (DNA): TGTGCCAGCAGCTCCCAACCGGAGGGGGGGGACACTGAAGCTTTCTTT. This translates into CASSSQPEGGDTEAFF.

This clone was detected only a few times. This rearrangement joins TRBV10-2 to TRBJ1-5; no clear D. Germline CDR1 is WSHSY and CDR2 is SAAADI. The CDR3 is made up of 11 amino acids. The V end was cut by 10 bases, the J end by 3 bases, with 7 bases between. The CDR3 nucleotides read TGCGCCACCGGCTTCAATCAGCCCCAGCATTTT. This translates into CATGFNQPQHF.

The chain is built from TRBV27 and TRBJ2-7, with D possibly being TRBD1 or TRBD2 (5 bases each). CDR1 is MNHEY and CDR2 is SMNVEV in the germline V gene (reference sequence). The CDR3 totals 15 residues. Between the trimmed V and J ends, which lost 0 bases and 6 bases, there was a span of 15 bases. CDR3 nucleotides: TGTGCCAGCAGTTTATCGGTTGGGCAGGGAGCCGAGCAGTACTTC. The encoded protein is CASSLSVGQGAEQYF.

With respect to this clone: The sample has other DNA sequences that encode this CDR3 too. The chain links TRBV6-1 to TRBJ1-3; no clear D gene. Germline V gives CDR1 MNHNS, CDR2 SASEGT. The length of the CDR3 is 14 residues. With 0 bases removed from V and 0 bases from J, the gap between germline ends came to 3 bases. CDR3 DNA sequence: TGTGCCAGCAGTGAAGCGGGCTCTGGAAACACCATATATTTT. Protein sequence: CASSEAGSGNTIYF.

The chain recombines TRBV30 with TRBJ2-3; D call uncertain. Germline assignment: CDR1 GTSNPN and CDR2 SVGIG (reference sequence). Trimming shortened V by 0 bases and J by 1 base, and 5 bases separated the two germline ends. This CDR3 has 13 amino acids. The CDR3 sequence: CAWSVRRTDTQYF. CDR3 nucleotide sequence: TGTGCCTGGAGTGTACGCCGCACAGATACGCAGTATTTT.

The CDR3: CASSPTGSGTNEKLFF. As DNA, the CDR3 is TGTGCCAGCTCACCGACCGGATCGGGAACTAATGAAAAACTGTTTTTT. The V call is TRBV18, the J call TRBJ1-4; D unclear. The CDR3 runs 16 residues. V was pared by 3 bases and J by 1 base, with 12 bases between. The germline V gene encodes CDR1 KGHSH and CDR2 LQKENI. Based on the CDR3 plus reference TRBV18 and TRBJ1-4, the full variable domain is NAGVMQNPRHLVRRRGQEARLRCSPMKGHSHVYWYRQLPEEGLKFMVYLQKENIIDESGMPKERFSAEFPKEGPSILRIQQVVRGDSAAYFCASSPTGSGTNEKLFFGSGTQLSVL.